This is a list of T cell receptor beta chains from one sample in a study of early T cells in non-severe SARS-CoV-2 infection. TCRdb itself ran the 5' RACE reads through MiXCR, one entry per CDR3 protein. This sample has some 49,000 distinct CDR3 sequences, with approximately 12% found just once. Specimen: whole blood. All receptors derive from an adult who was a healthcare worker with PCR-confirmed SARS-CoV-2 infection or an uninfected control (not recorded which). Both conserved end residues are part of each CDR3. The order of the fields is V gene, CDR3 protein.

v_gene: TRBV5-1; CDR3aa: CASSLGAGGGVTDTQYF
v_gene: TRBV4-1; CDR3aa: CASSPTSGTYEQYF
v_gene: TRBV5-1; CDR3aa: CASSLEGGTDTQYF
v_gene: TRBV12-5; CDR3aa: CASGLENTGELFF
v_gene: TRBV6-2/TRBV6-3; CDR3aa: CASSYWDHYEQYF
v_gene: TRBV7-3; CDR3aa: CASSQTRTQYNEQFF
v_gene: TRBV18; CDR3aa: CASSPPNLLGVAGANVLTF
v_gene: TRBV6-2/TRBV6-3; CDR3aa: CASSPTGLQETQYF
v_gene: TRBV19; CDR3aa: CATQTGGNTEAFF
v_gene: TRBV29-1; CDR3aa: CSGWTVDTQYF
v_gene: TRBV12-3/TRBV12-4; CDR3aa: CASSFTGESNYGYTF